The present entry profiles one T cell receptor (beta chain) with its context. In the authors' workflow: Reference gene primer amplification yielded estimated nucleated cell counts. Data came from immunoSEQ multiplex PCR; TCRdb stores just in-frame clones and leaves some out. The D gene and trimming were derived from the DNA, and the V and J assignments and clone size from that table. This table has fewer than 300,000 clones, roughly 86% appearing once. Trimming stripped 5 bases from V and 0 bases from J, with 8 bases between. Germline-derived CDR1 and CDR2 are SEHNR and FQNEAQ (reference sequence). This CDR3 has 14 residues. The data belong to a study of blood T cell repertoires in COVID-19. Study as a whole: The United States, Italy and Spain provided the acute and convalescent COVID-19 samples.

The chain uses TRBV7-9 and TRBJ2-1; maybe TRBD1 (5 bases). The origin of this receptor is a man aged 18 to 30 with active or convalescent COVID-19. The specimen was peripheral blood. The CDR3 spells CASSPDSSYNEQFF. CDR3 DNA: TGTGCCAGCAGCCCCGACAGCTCCTACAATGAGCAGTTCTTC.